The 21 T cell receptor beta chains reported below all come from one sample, sequenced in a study of blood T cell repertoires in COVID-19. Clones were sequenced by immunoSEQ multiplex PCR, and TCRdb holds only the in-frame ones, with some missing. The data show about 65,000 clones, roughly nine tenths seen once. Sequencing input: peripheral blood. The origin of the receptors is a man aged 60 to 69 with acute or convalescent COVID-19.

The gene calls are TRBV14 and TRBJ2-1; the D is unclear. The ends were cut back, 1 base at V and 0 bases at J, with 16 bases in the middle. Per the germline V gene, CDR1 is SGHDN and CDR2 is FVKESK. This CDR3 has 18 residues. DNA for the CDR3: TGTGCCAGCAGCCAAGGGTCAGGAAGTATGAGCTCCTACAATGAGCAGTTCTTC. It encodes CASSQGSGSMSSYNEQFF.

The CDR3 DNA reads TGCGCCAGCAGCTTGGGACAGGGAAGGCAGTACTTC. As protein: CASSLGQGRQYF. The V call is TRBV5-1, the J call TRBJ2-7; 7 positions match TRBD1. The trim removed 0 bases at V and 9 bases at J, leaving 3 bases unmatched. CDR1 SGHRS and CDR2 YFSETQ come from the germline V gene. CDR3 length: 12 amino acids.

CDR3 DNA: TGCAGCGTCGCAAGACAGGGGAAAAGCTACGAGCAGTACTTC. This gives the protein CSVARQGKSYEQYF. The J gene is TRBJ2-7, the V gene TRBV29-1, with 8 bases aligning to TRBD1. Looked up from germline, CDR1 is SQVTM and CDR2 is ANQGSEA. Trimming took 6 bases from V and 3 from J; bases not matched to a gene: 10. There are 14 residues in the CDR3.

The genes are TRBV19 and TRBJ2-5; 8 bases line up with TRBD1. With V trimmed by 6 bases and J by 5 bases, 8 bases remained unmatched. The CDR3 consists of 14 residues. CDR1 and CDR2 from the germline V gene are LNHDA and SQIVND (reference sequence). DNA of the CDR3: TGTGCCAGTAGGATTACAGGGGGTCGTGAGACCCAGTACTTC. Protein: CASRITGGRETQYF.

The chain uses TRBV4-2 and TRBJ2-3; 8 nucleotides match TRBD2. Germline CDR1 reads LGHNA; CDR2 reads YNFKEQ. V gave up 6 bases and J gave up 1 base; unmatched junction bases: 18. CDR3 length equals 19 residues. The chain's CDR3 is CASRSLGRGGRSRTDTQYF. In nucleotides, the CDR3 is TGTGCCAGCAGGTCCCTAGGGCGCGGGGGGCGGTCTCGCACAGATACGCAGTATTTT.

The gene calls are TRBV29-1 and TRBJ1-2; D ambiguous. CDR1 and CDR2 from the germline V gene are SQVTM and ANQGSEA. The V end was cut by 0 bases, the J end by 8 bases, with 7 bases between. CDR3 length: 11 amino acids. CDR3 region: CSVEELKGYTF. The CDR3 DNA reads TGCAGCGTTGAAGAGTTAAAAGGCTACACCTTC.

This clone was observed a single time. V and J are TRBV2 and TRBJ2-2; 8 bases map to TRBD1. V was clipped by 6 bases and J by 4 bases; unmatched bases: 10. The germline gives CDR1 SNHLY, CDR2 FYNNEI. The CDR3 runs to 16 residues. In nucleotides, the CDR3 is TGTGCCAGCAGGGCCGACAGGGGCGCGGGCACCGGGGAGCTGTTTTTT. This encodes CASRADRGAGTGELFF. Filled out from reference TRBV2 and TRBJ2-2, the complete variable domain reads EPEVTQTPSHQVTQMGQEVILRCVPISNHLYFYWYRQILGQKVEFLVSFYNNEISEKSEIFDDQFSVERPDGSNFTLKIRSTKLEDSAMYFCASRADRGAGTGELFFGEGSRLTVL.

This chain links TRBV7-2 with TRBJ1-3; 7 bases fit TRBD1. The CDR3 extends over 15 amino acids. CDR1 and CDR2 from the germline V gene are SGHTA and FQGNSA. V shed 3 bases and J 3 bases; nucleotides not matched to a gene: 5. This CDR3 reads CASSFFNRGGNTIYF. The CDR3 coding sequence is TGTGCCAGCAGCTTTTTTAACAGGGGTGGAAACACCATATATTTT.

This chain's CDR3 is CASSSEVEGGTDTQYF. The CDR3, as DNA: TGTGCCAGCAGCTCAGAGGTCGAGGGAGGGACAGATACGCAGTATTTT. This chain joins TRBV5-6 and TRBJ2-3, with 7 positions matching TRBD2. The CDR3 totals 16 residues. V lost 3 bases, J lost 3 bases, and 10 bases stayed unmatched. The germline gives CDR1 SGHDT, CDR2 YYEEEE. Full variable domain (remainder filled in from reference TRBV5-6 and TRBJ2-3): DAGVTQSPTHLIKTRGQQVTLRCSPKSGHDTVSWYQQALGQGPQFIFQYYEEEERQRGNFPDRFSGHQFPNYSSELNVNALLLGDSALYLCASSSEVEGGTDTQYFGPGTRLTVL.

About this clone: Germline is not matched at one junction end, which may reflect a read error. The J gene is TRBJ2-7, the V gene TRBV5-4, with a weak D call TRBD2 (6 bases). The CDR3 loop spans 14 amino acids. From germline, CDR1 is SGHNT and CDR2 YYREEE (reference sequence). CDR3: CASSFMGLSNEQYF. CDR3 sequence (DNA): TGTGCCAGCAGCTTTATGGGACTCTCCAACGAGCAGTACTTC.

The gene calls are TRBV19 and TRBJ1-6; D gene ambiguous. Germline V gene sequence: CDR1 LNHDA, CDR2 SQIVND (reference sequence). V was trimmed by 4 bases and J by 2 bases, leaving 9 bases between them. This CDR3 is 15 amino acids long. For the CDR3, the DNA is TGTGCCAGTAGTAATTTGGCACCCTATAATTCACCCCTCCACTTT. This gives the protein CASSNLAPYNSPLHF.

V usage is TRBV5-1 and J usage is TRBJ1-2, with 8 bases lining up with TRBD1. Trimming removed 0 bases from V and 8 bases from J; junction bases left unmatched: 6. The germline V gene encodes CDR1 SGHRS and CDR2 YFSETQ. The CDR3 consists of 14 residues. This CDR3 reads CASSLATGEGGYTF. DNA for the CDR3: TGCGCCAGCAGCTTGGCGACAGGGGAAGGAGGCTACACCTTC.

Here the CDR3 DNA reads TGCGCCAGCAGCCAAGAGCCGACTGGGGCAGGGGATTCCTATGGCTACACCTTC. Its protein product is CASSQEPTGAGDSYGYTF. The chain is built from TRBV4-1 and TRBJ1-2; TRBD1 might be the D (6 bases). The V gene lost 0 bases and the J gene lost 4 bases, with 21 bases spanning the gap. From germline, CDR1 is MGHRA and CDR2 YSYEKL. This CDR3 has 18 residues.

This chain links TRBV7-9 with TRBJ1-1; no reliable D call. The V end lost 5 bases, the J end lost 4 bases, and 11 bases lay between the germline ends. CDR1 and CDR2 from the germline V gene are SEHNR and FQNEAQ (reference sequence). CDR3 length: 13 amino acids. In nucleotides, the CDR3 is TGTGCCAGCAGCCTACAAAGAGGCACTGAAGCTTTCTTT. It is translated as CASSLQRGTEAFF. The whole variable domain, filled in from reference TRBV7-9 and TRBJ1-1, reads DTGVSQNPRHKITKRGQNVTFRCDPISEHNRLYWYRQTLGQGPEFLTYFQNEAQLEKSRLLSDRFSAERPKGSFSTLEIQRTEQGDSAMYLCASSLQRGTEAFFGQGTRLTVV.

The rearrangement joins TRBV5-1 to TRBJ1-2; tentative D call: TRBD1 (5 bases). Germline V gives CDR1 SGHRS, CDR2 YFSETQ. Deletions cut 4 bases from V and 4 bases from J, with 14 bases between. The CDR3 is 14 amino acids. The CDR3 is CASSGEGAVYGYTF. CDR3 DNA: TGCGCCAGCAGCGGCGAAGGGGCTGTCTATGGCTACACCTTC.

The chain is built from TRBV2 and TRBJ1-4; D is uncertain. V lost 4 bases and J lost 4, with 10 bases in between. CDR1 is SNHLY, CDR2 FYNNEI, per germline. This CDR3 spans 14 amino acids. CDR3: CASSVRALNEKLFF. In nucleotides, the CDR3 is TGTGCCAGCAGTGTGCGAGCCCTTAATGAAAAACTGTTTTTT.

V usage is TRBV4-2 and J usage is TRBJ1-2; D not certain. The CDR3 totals 14 residues. Germline V gene data show CDR1 as LGHNA and CDR2 as YNFKEQ. The V and J ends lost 1 base and 2 bases respectively, with 8 bases between them. Here the CDR3 reads CASSQVRGNYGYTF. CDR3 DNA: TGTGCCAGCAGCCAAGTAAGAGGAAACTATGGCTACACCTTC.

The chain joins TRBV11-2 to TRBJ1-2; D gene uncertain. Between the trimmed V and J ends, which lost 1 base and 2 bases, there was a span of 8 bases. This CDR3 comprises 14 residues. Germline V gene data show CDR1 as SGHAT and CDR2 as FQNNGV. Here the CDR3 reads CASSLVSFNYGYTF. CDR3 in DNA: TGTGCCAGCAGCTTAGTCTCTTTCAACTATGGCTACACCTTC.

This sequence joins TRBV14 and TRBJ2-7, with 7 bases matching TRBD1. This CDR3 comprises 16 residues. Germline CDR1 SGHDN, CDR2 FVKESK. V shed 0 bases, J shed 1 base, and the junction held 6 bases outside the gene matches. The CDR3 loop is CASSQESWGQSYEQYF. For the CDR3, the DNA is TGTGCCAGCAGCCAAGAGTCCTGGGGACAGTCCTACGAGCAGTACTTC.

The J gene is TRBJ1-4, the V gene TRBV5-1, with D possibly matching TRBD1 (6 bases). CDR3 length: 15 residues. Deletions cut 4 bases from V and 2 bases from J, with 12 bases between. Germline values: CDR1 SGHRS, CDR2 YFSETQ. CDR3 amino acids: CASSQRDMTNEKLFF. CDR3 DNA: TGCGCCAGCAGCCAACGGGACATGACTAATGAAAAACTGTTTTTT.

The CDR3 loop is CASSPHRGQGEKLFF. Here the CDR3 DNA reads TGTGCCAGCAGCCCCCACAGGGGGCAGGGTGAAAAACTGTTTTTT. The rearrangement joins TRBV3-1 (or the pseudogene TRBV3-2) to TRBJ1-4; TRBD1 matches 9 bases. The CDR3 is made up of 15 amino acids. V dropped 4 bases and J dropped 7; count of bases not matched to a gene: 7. Germline values: CDR1 LGHDT, CDR2 YNNKEL (reference sequence).